The T cell receptor (beta chain) described here comes from a study of CD8+CD57+ T cells in acquired aplastic anemia. As for the study in general: Mean DNA quantity obtained from sorted CD4+ and CD8+ cells was approximately 3 ug. Healthy donor sequencing depth: some 10 million CD4+, roughly 11 million CD8+ reads.

General study results and limits: More than 25 was the count of CD8+ CDR3 sequences that patients shared with controls. The CD8+ Simpson's diversity of patients and controls was not significantly different.

Profiling of TCR beta VDJ combinations and CDR3 sequences used genomic DNA as template. Using its own MiXCR run on the reads, TCRdb lists one record per CDR3 protein. The sample records roughly 64,000 distinct CDR3 sequences, over 45% being singletons. The CDR3 is 12 amino acids. Germline loops: CDR1 MRHNA, CDR2 SNTAGT. Trimming pared 5 bases from V and 2 bases from J, leaving 7 bases between. Comment on this clonotype: The antigen remains undetermined.

The receptor was isolated from a human donor in good health, serving as a control. The genes are TRBV6-4 and TRBJ2-7; no clear D gene. Sequencing used sorted CD4+, CD8+, or CD8+CD57+ T cells (not recorded which) from PBMCs. The CDR3 spells CASSRKTYEQYF. The CDR3 DNA is TGTGCCAGCAGTAGAAAGACCTACGAGCAGTACTTC.